This T cell receptor beta chain comes out of a study of blood T cell repertoires in COVID-19. Study information: Whether acute or convalescent, the COVID-19 samples came from the United States, Italy and Spain. T cells, B-cell-depleted T cells, or PBMCs supplied cDNA or gDNA.

Looked up from germline, CDR1 is SGHRS and CDR2 is YFSETQ. Trimming left V 0 bases short and J 0 bases short, with 4 bases between. The CDR3 runs to 14 residues. Authors' data handling: Nucleated cell counts were estimated from reference gene primer amplification. The protocol was immunoSEQ multiplex PCR, while the TCRdb copy is restricted to in-frame clones and leaves out a portion. V, J and clone size derive from that table, while D and trimming were established from the DNA sequence. The table has about 100,000 clones, 85% seen once. This clonotype was obtained from a man between 60 and 75 years old with acute or convalescent COVID-19. Sequencing was carried out using peripheral blood. The rearrangement links TRBV5-1 to TRBJ2-4; D is uncertain. CDR3 nucleotides: TGCGCCAGCAGCTTGGGTCTAGCCAAAAACATTCAGTACTTC. Residues: CASSLGLAKNIQYF.